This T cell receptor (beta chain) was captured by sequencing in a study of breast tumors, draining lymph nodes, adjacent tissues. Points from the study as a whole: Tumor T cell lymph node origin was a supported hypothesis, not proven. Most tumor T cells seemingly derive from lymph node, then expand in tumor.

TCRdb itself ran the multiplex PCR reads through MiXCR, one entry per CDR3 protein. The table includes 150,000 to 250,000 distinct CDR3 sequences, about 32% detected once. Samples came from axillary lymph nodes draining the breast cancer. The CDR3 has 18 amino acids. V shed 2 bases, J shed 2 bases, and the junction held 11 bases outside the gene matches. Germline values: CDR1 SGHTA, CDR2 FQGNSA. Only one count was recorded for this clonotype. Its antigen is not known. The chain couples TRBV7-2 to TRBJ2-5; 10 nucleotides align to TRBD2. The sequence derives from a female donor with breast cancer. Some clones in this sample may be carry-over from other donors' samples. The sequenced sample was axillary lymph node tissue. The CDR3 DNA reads TGTGCCAGCAGCTTACCCGAGGCTAGCGGGGGTGGGCAAGAGACCCAGTACTTC. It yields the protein CASSLPEASGGGQETQYF.